This TCR beta chain stems from a study of shared clonotypes between healthy human individuals. Study results and limitations: Roughly 5% was the fraction of naive CD4 clonotypes found shared across a few donors.

Naive CD8 isolation took CD45RO-negative cells positively selected for CCR7 and excluded terminally differentiated effector memory CD45RA+ cells. Assay used: immunoSEQ multiplex PCR; TCRdb lists only in-frame clones, some missing. The table includes some 740,000 clones, approximately 92% detected once. Comments on this clone: What it binds is unknown.

The ends lost 2 bases at V and 8 bases at J; junction bases unmatched: 6. Germline values: CDR1 MNHEY, CDR2 SMNVEV (reference sequence). The CDR3 length is 16 residues. V and J are TRBV27 and TRBJ2-3; TRBD2 aligns across 14 bases. Sequencing used naive CD8+ T cells sorted from blood. This receptor was obtained from a man aged 25 to 40 in good health. The CDR3 is CASSLPLGLAGATQYF. As DNA, the CDR3 is TGTGCCAGCAGTTTACCCTTGGGACTAGCGGGAGCTACGCAGTATTTT.